This record covers a single T cell receptor (beta chain). Antigen: not known. The donors were part of the roughly 130-subject validation cohort, which stood apart from the roughly 670-subject first cohort. The record originates from a study of cytomegalovirus exposure and HLA in healthy donors. Study results and limitations: Reported performance of the classifier showed diagnosis of cytomegalovirus status with high specificity and sensitivity.

The assay was immunoSEQ multiplex PCR, and TCRdb's table has in-frame clones only and misses some. The sample lists some 80,000 clones, approximately 96% seen once, with approximately 1.4% in the top ten. The CDR3 has 18 residues. The V gene's germline CDR1 is MNHEY and CDR2 SMNVEV (reference sequence). V shed 6 bases, J shed 3 bases, and the junction held 14 bases outside the gene matches. The chain links TRBV27 to TRBJ2-7; TRBD2 agrees at 13 bases. The sequence came from a woman aged 18-30 years in good health and CMV-seronegative. Sequenced input: PBMCs. The CDR3 region is CASRVNGLAGVMHYEQYF. Written as DNA, the CDR3 is TGTGCCAGCAGGGTTAATGGACTAGCGGGAGTTATGCACTACGAGCAGTACTTC.